This is a list of T cell receptor beta chains from one sample in a study of OX40 agonist ivuxolimab in advanced cancers. Method: immunoSEQ multiplex PCR; TCRdb's copy keeps in-frame clones and lacks some. The sample shows some 21,000 clones, 88% of them seen only once. Here the sequenced sample was CD4+ or CD8+ T cells sorted from blood, taken in a trial of the OX40 agonist ivuxolimab. These receptors all stem from an adult with an advanced solid tumor such as melanoma, head and neck, liver or kidney cancer. Both conserved end residues are part of each CDR3. A D gene is named only where the DNA matches it firmly. Size values are once, few and many counts, or a class for expanded clones, and some rows have none.

>TRBJ2-1|TRBD1|TRBV7-6|-
TGTGCCAGCAGCTTAGCCCAGACAGGGCGCCACAATGAGCAGTTCTTC
CASSLAQTGRHNEQFF
>TRBJ2-1|-|TRBV6-5|-
TGTGCCAGCAGTCCGTGGCCCGCTTACAATGAGCAGTTCTTC
CASSPWPAYNEQFF
>TRBJ2-5|-|TRBV13|-
TGTGCCAGCAGTTTCGGACAGTGGGGACAAGAGACCCAGTACTTC
CASSFGQWGQETQYF
>TRBJ2-7|-|TRBV29-1|-
TGCAGCGGGGTGGGATCGCCGAATTACGAGCAGTACTTC
CSGVGSPNYEQYF
>TRBJ2-4|TRBD2|TRBV2|-
TGTGCCAGCTCCACAACTAGCGGGAGAGCCAAAAACATTCAGTACTTC
CASSTTSGRAKNIQYF
>TRBJ2-7|-|TRBV27|-
TGTGCCAGCAGTCCCGGGAGAGGCGCTCCCTACGAGCAGTACTTC
CASSPGRGAPYEQYF
>TRBJ2-2|-|TRBV5-1|once
TGCGCCAGCAGCTTCAGCGACGGGGAGCTGTTTTTT
CASSFSDGELFF
>TRBJ2-1|-|TRBV7-9|-
TGTGCCAGCAGCTCCCGCCCCCGACAGGGAGGGGGCTACAATGAGCAGTTCTTC
CASSSRPRQGGGYNEQFF
>TRBJ2-7|-|TRBV5-6|once
TGTGCCAGCAGCTTGAGTGGTTTAGGGGGCTACGAGCAGTACTTC
CASSLSGLGGYEQYF
>TRBJ2-1|TRBD2|TRBV6-1|-
TGTGCCAGCAGTGAAGTGAGCGGGGGCTACAATGAGCAGTTCTTC
CASSEVSGGYNEQFF
>TRBJ2-5|-|TRBV2|-
TGTGCCAGCAGTGTCCCAAACCAAGAGACCCAGTACTTC
CASSVPNQETQYF
>TRBJ2-3|-|TRBV6-5|-
TGTGCCAGCAGTTACTCACCCCGGACTGGGCGAAATACGCAGTATTTT
CASSYSPRTGRNTQYF
>TRBJ2-1|TRBD1|TRBV11-2|-
TGTGCCAGCAGCTTAATCACGGGACAGGGAACTTGGCAGTTCTTC
CASSLITGQGTWQFF
>TRBJ2-7|-|TRBV13|-
TGTGCCAGCAGCCGCGGACTGACCAACGAGCAGTACTTC
CASSRGLTNEQYF
>TRBJ1-3|-|TRBV27|-
TGTGCCAGCAGTTCACGCCCAGGGGCGACTGGAAACACCATATATTTT
CASSSRPGATGNTIYF